These 27 T cell receptor beta chains share one sample of origin, sequenced in a study of beta chain features in type 1 diabetes. The whole isolated RNA underwent reverse transcription, so sequencing captured expressed TCRB transcripts. Sequencing used immunoSEQ multiplex PCR; TCRdb keeps in-frame clones, though not all of them. The profile shows around 500,000 clones, around 30% of them singletons. The sample taken for sequencing was naive CD4+ T cells from blood. The receptors stem from a man aged 18 to 29 in good health.

The rearrangement uses TRBV11-1 and TRBJ2-7; 8 nucleotides align to TRBD1. Germline CDR1 and CDR2: SGHAT and FQDESV (reference sequence). This CDR3 comprises 15 residues. The J segment lost 1 base and the V segment lost 3 bases, leaving 5 bases of the junction unmatched. The CDR3: CASSFDRGFSYEQYF. CDR3 DNA: TGTGCCAGCAGCTTCGACAGGGGCTTTTCCTACGAGCAGTACTTC.

Note on this clone: The junction does not match germline at one end; this may be a read error. The V and J genes are TRBV19 and TRBJ2-1; D could derive from TRBD1 or TRBD2 (5 bases each). Looked up from germline, CDR1 is LNHDA and CDR2 is SQIVND (reference sequence). This CDR3 region has 16 residues. The CDR3 region has the DNA TGTGCCTGTAGCCCGCAGGGCGGGCCCTCCTACAATGAGCAGTTCTTC. The encoded protein is CACSPQGGPSYNEQFF.

V is TRBV30 and J is TRBJ2-7; 12 bases align to TRBD2. Per the germline V gene, CDR1 is GTSNPN and CDR2 is SVGIG (reference sequence). The ends lost 0 bases at V and 6 bases at J; junction bases unmatched: 9. The CDR3 sequence is 16 residues long. DNA for the CDR3: TGTGCCTGGAGTGTAAGGCGGCTAGCGGGAGGGCCCGAGCAGTACTTC. It yields the protein CAWSVRRLAGGPEQYF.

This clone was counted a few times. This chain joins TRBV10-3 and TRBJ1-2; D not resolved. Germline CDR1 and CDR2: ENHRY and SYGVKD. This CDR3 spans 13 amino acids. V dropped 2 bases and J dropped 8 bases, with 12 bases sitting between them. CDR3 bases: TGTGCCATCAGTGAGCCTGAACAACGCGGCTACACCTTC. Its translation is CAISEPEQRGYTF.

The CDR3 region is CASSLGSGSAETQYF. In DNA, the CDR3 is TGCGCCAGCAGCTTGGGGAGCGGGAGCGCTGAGACCCAGTACTTC. J is TRBJ2-5 and V is TRBV5-1, with 8 positions matching TRBD2. CDR3 length equals 15 residues. V lost 0 bases, J lost 5 bases, and 6 bases stayed unmatched. Germline CDR1 is SGHRS and CDR2 is YFSETQ.

This rearrangement joins TRBV30 to TRBJ2-3; unclear D gene. Per the germline V gene, CDR1 is GTSNPN and CDR2 is SVGIG (reference sequence). Trimming shortened V by 0 bases and J by 2 bases, and 9 bases separated the two germline ends. CDR3 length: 14 amino acids. CDR3 region: CAWSVLVNTDTQYF. CDR3 sequence (DNA): TGTGCCTGGAGTGTACTGGTAAACACAGATACGCAGTATTTT.

The chain employs TRBV29-1 and TRBJ1-2; TRBD1 matches at 10 bases. The V and J ends lost 7 bases and 4 bases, in that order; junction bases with no gene match: 6. This CDR3 region has 13 residues. The germline V gene has CDR1 SQVTM and CDR2 ANQGSEA. CDR3 residues: CSGGTGEGYGYTF. The CDR3 bases are TGCAGCGGTGGGACAGGGGAGGGCTATGGCTACACCTTC.

This clone was observed a handful of times. The CDR3 is CASSQEGQGDYGYTF. The CDR3 DNA is TGCGCCAGCAGCCAAGAGGGACAGGGAGACTATGGCTACACCTTC. The chain is built from TRBV4-3 and TRBJ1-2; 9 positions agree with TRBD1. CDR1 is LGHNA, CDR2 YSLEER, per germline. This CDR3 has 15 amino acids. With 0 bases clipped from V and 3 bases from J, the junction kept 2 bases outside the gene matches.

This clone has a single count. Mismatch with germline at one junction end may stem from a read error. The V gene is TRBV7-9, the J gene TRBJ1-1; 7 bases align to TRBD1. CDR1 SEHNR and CDR2 FQNEAQ come from the germline V gene (reference sequence). CDR3 length: 13 amino acids. The CDR3 protein is CASSSGTAGKASF. The CDR3 bases are TGTGCCAGCAGCTCCGGGACAGCCGGAAAAGCTTCCTTT. Looking up the rest from reference TRBV7-9 and TRBJ1-1 gives the full variable domain: DTGVSQNPRHKITKRGQNVTFRCDPISEHNRLYWYRQTLGQGPEFLTYFQNEAQLEKSRLLSDRFSAERPKGSFSTLEIQRTEQGDSAMYLCASSSGTAGKASFGQGTRLTVV.

This clone was counted only a few times. This CDR3 is also generated by other DNA sequences in the sample. V and J are TRBV5-1 and TRBJ2-5; the match to TRBD2 covers 10 bases. The CDR3 consists of 14 residues. V trimming: 3 bases; J trimming: 2 bases; junction bases outside the gene matches: 1. The germline CDR1 and CDR2 sequences are SGHRS and YFSETQ. For the CDR3, the DNA is TGCGCCAGCAGCTCGACTAGCGGGCAAGAGACCCAGTACTTC. Its translation: CASSSTSGQETQYF.

V and J are TRBV15 and TRBJ2-1; weak D call: TRBD1 (5 bases). CDR3 length: 14 residues. CDR1 is LNHNV, CDR2 YYDKDF, per germline (reference sequence). V was trimmed by 0 bases and J by 9 bases, leaving 12 bases between them. CDR3 DNA: TGTGCCACCAGCAGAGATCAAGGGGTAGGTGAGCAGTTCTTC. Protein: CATSRDQGVGEQFF.

This clone was observed a handful of times. The chain links TRBV4-3 to TRBJ1-4; D not certain. This CDR3 has 13 residues. Trimming took off 0 bases at V and 6 bases at J, with 5 bases between the two ends. Germline CDR1 LGHNA, CDR2 YSLEER. This CDR3 reads CASSQDTDEKLFF. CDR3 bases: TGCGCCAGCAGCCAAGATACGGATGAAAAACTGTTTTTT.

The chain uses TRBV7-2 and TRBJ2-5; D is ambiguous. This CDR3 contains 15 residues. Germline V gene lookup returns CDR1 SGHTA and CDR2 FQGNSA. V lost 8 bases and J lost 4, with 20 bases in between. The CDR3 region is CASSPYSAATETQYF. The CDR3 nucleotides are TGTGCCAGCTCTCCTTACTCCGCCGCAACAGAGACCCAGTACTTC.

V usage is TRBV7-2 and J usage is TRBJ2-1; 10 bases agree with TRBD2. Germline V CDR1 and CDR2: SGHTA, FQGNSA. Unmatched junction bases numbered 2, after V lost 5 bases and J lost 10 bases. The CDR3 is 12 amino acids. The CDR3 DNA is TGTGCCAGCAGCGATAGCGGGGGGGAGCAGTTCTTC. The encoded protein is CASSDSGGEQFF.

This clone was detected a few times. This sequence joins TRBV11-2 and TRBJ2-3, with D perhaps TRBD2 (6 bases). CDR1 is SGHAT, CDR2 FQNNGV, per germline. The CDR3 loop spans 15 amino acids. V dropped 1 base and J dropped 2 bases, with 10 bases sitting between them. The CDR3: CASSLAGALTDTQYF. As DNA, the CDR3 is TGTGCCAGCAGCTTAGCGGGAGCACTCACAGATACGCAGTATTTT. Full variable domain (outside the CDR3, taken from reference TRBV11-2 and TRBJ2-3): EAGVAQSPRYKIIEKRQSVAFWCNPISGHATLYWYQQILGQGPKLLIQFQNNGVVDDSQLPKDRFSAERLKGVDSTLKIQPAKLEDSAVYLCASSLAGALTDTQYFGPGTRLTVL.

This clone occurred a few times. The chain carries TRBV29-1 and TRBJ2-7; 10 bases match TRBD2. Germline CDR1 SQVTM, CDR2 ANQGSEA. The CDR3 is 11 residues long. With V trimmed by 6 bases and J by 6 bases, 2 bases remained unmatched. In nucleotides, the CDR3 is TGCAGCGTGGGGACTAGCGCCGAGCAGTACTTC. Translated: CSVGTSAEQYF.

Concerning this clone itself: Within the sample, other DNA sequences also encode this same CDR3. CDR3 coding DNA: TGTGCCTGGAGTGTACGCTCTGGAAACACCATATATTTT. Translated: CAWSVRSGNTIYF. The chain employs TRBV30 and TRBJ1-3; D unresolved. In germline, CDR1 is GTSNPN, CDR2 SVGIG (reference sequence). The CDR3 spans 13 residues. Trimming removed 0 bases from V and 0 bases from J, with 3 bases in between.

The genes are TRBV10-3 and TRBJ2-7; 8 bases line up with TRBD1. Germline V gene lookup returns CDR1 ENHRY and CDR2 SYGVKD. The CDR3 contains 13 residues. The V gene end was trimmed by 7 bases and the J gene end by 6 bases; junction bases not matched to a gene: 8. DNA of the CDR3: TGTGCCATCAAGAGGACAGGGTTGATCGAGCAGTACTTC. This encodes CAIKRTGLIEQYF.

This clone was detected a few times. This chain links TRBV6-6 with TRBJ1-1; D is uncertain. This CDR3 is 13 amino acids long. V lost 6 bases to trimming and J lost 4 bases, with 12 bases between them. Germline loops: CDR1 MNHNY, CDR2 SVGAGI (reference sequence). CDR3 sequence reads: CASSPGRVTEAFF. The DNA of the CDR3 is TGTGCCAGCAGCCCGGGGAGGGTCACTGAAGCTTTCTTT.

A few counts support this clone. The chain recombines TRBV25-1 with TRBJ2-3; no reliable D call. CDR1 is MGHDK, CDR2 SYGVNS, per germline. V gave up 6 bases and J gave up 2 bases, with 9 bases separating them. The CDR3 consists of 13 residues. Here the CDR3 DNA reads TGTGCCAGCAGGGGGATCCTCACAGATACGCAGTATTTT. This encodes CASRGILTDTQYF.

This chain connects TRBV15 to TRBJ2-1, with D unresolved. This CDR3 has 15 amino acids. V was shortened by 5 bases and J by 7 bases, with 18 bases between the two germline ends. Germline CDR1 reads LNHNV; CDR2 reads YYDKDF (reference sequence). This CDR3 is CATSGFLPFGNEQFF. CDR3 bases: TGTGCCACCAGCGGGTTCCTGCCCTTCGGGAATGAGCAGTTCTTC.

This chain links TRBV9 with TRBJ2-2; D may be TRBD2 (6 bases). V was cut by 4 bases and J by 2 bases, with 9 bases left in between. This CDR3 has 14 amino acids. The V gene's germline CDR1 is SGDLS and CDR2 YYNGEE. CDR3 sequence: CASSPGVNTGELFF. The CDR3 DNA sequence: TGTGCCAGCAGCCCGGGGGTAAACACCGGGGAGCTGTTTTTT.

To note about this clone: Its ends do not fully match the called genes, so a read error is possible. The CDR3 DNA reads TGTGCCAGCAGCCAAGCGGGACTAGCGGGACAAGAGACCCAGTACTTC. As protein: CASSQAGLAGQETQYF. V gene TRBV4-1 combines with J gene TRBJ2-5; 13 bases are shared with TRBD2. Germline assignment: CDR1 MGHRA and CDR2 YSYEKL. The CDR3 is 16 amino acids.

In its sample, this clone was seen a few times. The V gene is TRBV30, the J gene TRBJ2-7; 10 bases align to TRBD1. Germline trimming cut 4 bases from V and 5 bases from J; bases unmatched to any gene: 8. The CDR3 has 14 residues. Germline-derived CDR1 and CDR2 are GTSNPN and SVGIG (reference sequence). The CDR3 region has the DNA TGTGCCTGGACCACGGGACAGGGGTATGACGAGCAGTACTTC. Translation: CAWTTGQGYDEQYF. The variable domain in full, with the rest retrieved from reference TRBV30 and TRBJ2-7, is SQTIHQWPATLVQPVGSPLSLECTVEGTSNPNLYWYRQAAGRGLQLLFYSVGIGQISSEVPQNLSASRPQDRQFILSSKKLLLSDSGFYLCAWTTGQGYDEQYFGPGTRLTVT.

This chain's CDR3 is CASSLDPMNEQFF. DNA for the CDR3: TGTGCCAGCAGCTTGGACCCGATGAATGAGCAGTTCTTC. The chain combines TRBV5-6 with TRBJ2-1; D call uncertain. Germline V gives CDR1 SGHDT, CDR2 YYEEEE. The V end was cut by 0 bases, the J end by 7 bases, with 8 bases between. The length of the CDR3 is 13 residues.

This clone was counted a single time. J is TRBJ2-7 and V is TRBV6-5; no clear D gene. Per the germline V gene, CDR1 is MNHEY and CDR2 is SVGAGI. The CDR3 sequence is 12 residues long. V lost 4 bases and J lost 4, with 8 bases in between. The DNA for the CDR3 is TGTGCCAGCAGTTTGGCTAGTTACGAGCAGTACTTC. It specifies CASSLASYEQYF.

The table lists this clone with a few counts. The chain has TRBV4-1 and TRBJ2-6; maybe TRBD2 (5 bases). Germline V gene data show CDR1 as MGHRA and CDR2 as YSYEKL. V was clipped by 4 bases and J by 0 bases, with 7 bases between them. This CDR3 is 15 amino acids long. CDR3 coding DNA: TGCGCCAGCAGCCTAGGGAGCTCTGGGGCCAACGTCCTGACTTTC. Amino acids: CASSLGSSGANVLTF.